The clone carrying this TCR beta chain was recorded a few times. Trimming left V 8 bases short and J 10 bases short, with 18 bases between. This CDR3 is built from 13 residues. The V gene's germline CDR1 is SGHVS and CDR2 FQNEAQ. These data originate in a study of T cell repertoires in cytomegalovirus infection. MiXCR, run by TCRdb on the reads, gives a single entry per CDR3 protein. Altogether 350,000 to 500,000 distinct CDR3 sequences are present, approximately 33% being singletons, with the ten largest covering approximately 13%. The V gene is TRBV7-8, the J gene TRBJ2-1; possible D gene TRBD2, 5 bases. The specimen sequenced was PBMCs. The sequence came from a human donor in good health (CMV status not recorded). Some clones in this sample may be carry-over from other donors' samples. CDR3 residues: CASLEGDLSEQFF. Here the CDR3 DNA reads TGTGCCAGCCTAGAGGGCGACCTCTCGGAGCAGTTCTTC. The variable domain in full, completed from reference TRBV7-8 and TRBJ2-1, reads GAGVSQSPRYKVAKRGQDVALRCDPISGHVSLFWYQQALGQGPEFLTYFQNEAQLDKSGLPSDRFFAERPEGSVSTLKIQRTQQEDSAVYLCASLEGDLSEQFFGPGTRLTVL.